Listed below are T cell receptor beta chains from one sample, sequenced in a study of T cell changes during pregnancy in multiple sclerosis. This table comes from immunoSEQ multiplex PCR, and its TCRdb copy is limited to in-frame clones, with some not included. The sample holds 70,000 to 95,000 clones, approximately 95% seen once. This specimen was peripheral blood, taken after pregnancy. These receptors were obtained from a female donor in good health, enrolled as a control in a pregnancy study. Each CDR3 is given with its conserved first and last residue. The D gene is left open where the match is weak. Clone size appears in some rows only: once, few, many, or a class for an expanded clone.

TRBD1	TRBV7-9	.	TRBJ2-1	CASSFGDRGAYNEQFF	TGTGCCAGCAGCTTCGGGGACAGGGGTGCCTACAATGAGCAGTTCTTC
TRBD1	TRBV5-1	.	TRBJ1-2	CASSSGQVHYGYTF	TGCGCCAGCAGCTCCGGACAGGTTCACTATGGCTACACCTTC
TRBD2	TRBV5-1	.	TRBJ2-1	CASSLVSGTNNEQFF	TGCGCCAGCAGCTTGGTTAGCGGGACCAACAATGAGCAGTTCTTC
TRBD1	TRBV5-1	.	TRBJ2-2	CASSGTGGLTGELFF	TGCGCCAGCAGCGGGACAGGGGGACTCACCGGGGAGCTGTTTTTT
.	TRBV28	.	TRBJ1-5	CASSFPGANQPQHF	TGTGCCAGCAGTTTCCCAGGGGCCAATCAGCCCCAGCATTTT
.	TRBV10-3	.	TRBJ2-2	CAISASGTPYTGELFF	TGTGCCATCAGTGCTTCCGGGACTCCGTACACCGGGGAGCTGTTTTTT
.	TRBV29-1	.	TRBJ2-1	CSVEVRSSYNEQFF	TGCAGCGTTGAAGTGCGTAGCTCCTACAATGAGCAGTTCTTC
TRBD1	TRBV6-1	.	TRBJ2-2	CASTPRTGQTGELFF	TGTGCCAGCACCCCCCGGACAGGGCAGACCGGGGAGCTGTTTTTT
.	TRBV11-1	.	TRBJ2-2	CASSLKRGTGELFF	TGTGCCAGCAGCCTTAAACGGGGCACCGGGGAGCTGTTTTTT
.	TRBV30	.	TRBJ2-2	CAWNGDPGELFF	TGTGCCTGGAACGGAGACCCCGGGGAGCTGTTTTTT
TRBD2	TRBV14	once	TRBJ2-1	CASSQEVLAGGIEQFF	TGTGCCAGCAGCCAGGAGGTACTAGCGGGAGGGATTGAGCAGTTCTTC
TRBD2	TRBV7-8	once	TRBJ2-1	CASSLGTSGSISYNEQFF	TGTGCCAGCAGCTTAGGGACTAGCGGATCTATCTCCTACAATGAGCAGTTCTTC
.	TRBV28	.	TRBJ2-7	CASRQMGTFSYEQYF	TGTGCCAGCAGGCAGATGGGGACATTCTCCTACGAGCAGTACTTC
TRBD2	TRBV5-1	.	TRBJ2-5	CASSYGGLAGGPETQYF	TGCGCCAGCAGCTACGGAGGACTAGCGGGAGGCCCGGAGACCCAGTACTTC
TRBD1	TRBV2	.	TRBJ2-7	CASSDPGQRSYEQYF	TGTGCCAGCAGTGACCCGGGACAGCGATCCTACGAGCAGTACTTC
TRBD2	TRBV7-9	.	TRBJ2-1	CASSPTSGGYNEQFF	TGTGCCAGCAGTCCGACTAGCGGTGGGTACAATGAGCAGTTCTTC
TRBD1	TRBV18	.	TRBJ2-3	CASSPSGTGGMYAQYF	TGTGCCAGCTCACCATCCGGGACAGGGGGCATGTACGCGCAGTATTTT
.	TRBV10-3	.	TRBJ1-1	CAISEYRVTEAFF	TGTGCCATCAGTGAATATAGAGTCACTGAAGCTTTCTTT
.	TRBV6-1	.	TRBJ1-5	CASSEAGEGNQPQHF	TGTGCCAGCAGTGAGGCGGGGGAAGGCAATCAGCCCCAGCATTTT
.	TRBV28	.	TRBJ1-3	CASSLRGSGNTIYF	TGTGCCAGCAGTTTAAGGGGTTCTGGAAACACCATATATTTT
TRBD2	TRBV28	.	TRBJ2-2	CASTVAGWTGELFF	TGTGCCAGCACCGTAGCGGGCTGGACCGGGGAGCTGTTTTTT
.	TRBV5-6	.	TRBJ1-1	CASSSLRNLEAFF	TGTGCCAGCAGCAGCTTGCGGAATCTTGAAGCTTTCTTT
TRBD1	TRBV11-3	once	TRBJ2-2	CASSTGQGSTGELFF	TGTGCCAGCAGCACCGGACAGGGGAGCACCGGGGAGCTGTTTTTT
.	TRBV18	.	TRBJ1-4	CASSGSRVEEKLFF	TGTGCCAGCTCCGGGAGCAGGGTGGAAGAAAAACTGTTTTTT
.	TRBV11-2	.	TRBJ1-1	CASSLAGGSKTEAFF	TGTGCCAGCAGCTTAGCGGGGGGTTCAAAGACTGAAGCTTTCTTT
TRBD2	TRBV4-1	.	TRBJ2-2	CASSQISLAGDGELFF	TGCGCCAGCAGCCAAATTTCTCTAGCGGGGGACGGGGAGCTGTTTTTT
TRBD1	TRBV6-6	.	TRBJ2-3	CASTKGQGKTTDTQYF	TGTGCCAGCACTAAAGGACAGGGGAAAACCACAGATACGCAGTATTTT
TRBD1	TRBV27	.	TRBJ1-5	CASSPAGDREPLNQPQHF	TGTGCCAGCAGTCCCGCCGGGGACAGGGAACCCCTAAATCAGCCCCAGCATTTT
TRBD2	TRBV4-1	.	TRBJ2-1	CASSQDSLAGAYNEQFF	TGCGCCAGCAGCCAAGATTCACTAGCGGGAGCCTACAATGAGCAGTTCTTC
TRBD2	TRBV27	.	TRBJ2-1	CASTPGLAGPNEQFF	TGTGCCAGCACCCCGGGACTAGCGGGACCCAATGAGCAGTTCTTC
TRBD1	TRBV27	.	TRBJ1-2	CASSLSRQGNYGYTF	TGTGCCAGCAGCTTATCCCGACAGGGGAACTATGGCTACACCTTC
.	TRBV7-9	.	TRBJ2-7	CASSFELTYEQYF	TGTGCCAGCAGCTTCGAACTCACCTACGAGCAGTACTTC
.	TRBV15	.	TRBJ2-7	CATRPGTHAYEQYF	TGTGCCACCAGGCCCGGGACACATGCTTACGAGCAGTACTTC
.	TRBV2	.	TRBJ2-7	CASSQGGVRLAGYEQYF	TGTGCCAGCAGCCAAGGGGGAGTTCGACTAGCAGGGTACGAGCAGTACTTC
TRBD2	TRBV4-1	.	TRBJ2-7	CASSQGTSGNYEQYF	TGCGCCAGCAGCCAAGGGACTAGCGGGAACTACGAGCAGTACTTC
TRBD2	TRBV5-1	.	TRBJ2-1	CASSLEAAGGNEQFF	TGCGCCAGCAGCTTGGAGGCAGCGGGGGGCAATGAGCAGTTCTTC
TRBD1	TRBV4-1	once	TRBJ2-7	CASSQDRGTGVYEQYF	TGCGCCAGCAGCCAAGATCGTGGGACAGGGGTATACGAGCAGTACTTC
TRBD2	TRBV7-9	once	TRBJ2-5	CASSSSGTTQETQYF	TGTGCCAGCAGCTCGTCCGGGACTACTCAAGAGACCCAGTACTTC